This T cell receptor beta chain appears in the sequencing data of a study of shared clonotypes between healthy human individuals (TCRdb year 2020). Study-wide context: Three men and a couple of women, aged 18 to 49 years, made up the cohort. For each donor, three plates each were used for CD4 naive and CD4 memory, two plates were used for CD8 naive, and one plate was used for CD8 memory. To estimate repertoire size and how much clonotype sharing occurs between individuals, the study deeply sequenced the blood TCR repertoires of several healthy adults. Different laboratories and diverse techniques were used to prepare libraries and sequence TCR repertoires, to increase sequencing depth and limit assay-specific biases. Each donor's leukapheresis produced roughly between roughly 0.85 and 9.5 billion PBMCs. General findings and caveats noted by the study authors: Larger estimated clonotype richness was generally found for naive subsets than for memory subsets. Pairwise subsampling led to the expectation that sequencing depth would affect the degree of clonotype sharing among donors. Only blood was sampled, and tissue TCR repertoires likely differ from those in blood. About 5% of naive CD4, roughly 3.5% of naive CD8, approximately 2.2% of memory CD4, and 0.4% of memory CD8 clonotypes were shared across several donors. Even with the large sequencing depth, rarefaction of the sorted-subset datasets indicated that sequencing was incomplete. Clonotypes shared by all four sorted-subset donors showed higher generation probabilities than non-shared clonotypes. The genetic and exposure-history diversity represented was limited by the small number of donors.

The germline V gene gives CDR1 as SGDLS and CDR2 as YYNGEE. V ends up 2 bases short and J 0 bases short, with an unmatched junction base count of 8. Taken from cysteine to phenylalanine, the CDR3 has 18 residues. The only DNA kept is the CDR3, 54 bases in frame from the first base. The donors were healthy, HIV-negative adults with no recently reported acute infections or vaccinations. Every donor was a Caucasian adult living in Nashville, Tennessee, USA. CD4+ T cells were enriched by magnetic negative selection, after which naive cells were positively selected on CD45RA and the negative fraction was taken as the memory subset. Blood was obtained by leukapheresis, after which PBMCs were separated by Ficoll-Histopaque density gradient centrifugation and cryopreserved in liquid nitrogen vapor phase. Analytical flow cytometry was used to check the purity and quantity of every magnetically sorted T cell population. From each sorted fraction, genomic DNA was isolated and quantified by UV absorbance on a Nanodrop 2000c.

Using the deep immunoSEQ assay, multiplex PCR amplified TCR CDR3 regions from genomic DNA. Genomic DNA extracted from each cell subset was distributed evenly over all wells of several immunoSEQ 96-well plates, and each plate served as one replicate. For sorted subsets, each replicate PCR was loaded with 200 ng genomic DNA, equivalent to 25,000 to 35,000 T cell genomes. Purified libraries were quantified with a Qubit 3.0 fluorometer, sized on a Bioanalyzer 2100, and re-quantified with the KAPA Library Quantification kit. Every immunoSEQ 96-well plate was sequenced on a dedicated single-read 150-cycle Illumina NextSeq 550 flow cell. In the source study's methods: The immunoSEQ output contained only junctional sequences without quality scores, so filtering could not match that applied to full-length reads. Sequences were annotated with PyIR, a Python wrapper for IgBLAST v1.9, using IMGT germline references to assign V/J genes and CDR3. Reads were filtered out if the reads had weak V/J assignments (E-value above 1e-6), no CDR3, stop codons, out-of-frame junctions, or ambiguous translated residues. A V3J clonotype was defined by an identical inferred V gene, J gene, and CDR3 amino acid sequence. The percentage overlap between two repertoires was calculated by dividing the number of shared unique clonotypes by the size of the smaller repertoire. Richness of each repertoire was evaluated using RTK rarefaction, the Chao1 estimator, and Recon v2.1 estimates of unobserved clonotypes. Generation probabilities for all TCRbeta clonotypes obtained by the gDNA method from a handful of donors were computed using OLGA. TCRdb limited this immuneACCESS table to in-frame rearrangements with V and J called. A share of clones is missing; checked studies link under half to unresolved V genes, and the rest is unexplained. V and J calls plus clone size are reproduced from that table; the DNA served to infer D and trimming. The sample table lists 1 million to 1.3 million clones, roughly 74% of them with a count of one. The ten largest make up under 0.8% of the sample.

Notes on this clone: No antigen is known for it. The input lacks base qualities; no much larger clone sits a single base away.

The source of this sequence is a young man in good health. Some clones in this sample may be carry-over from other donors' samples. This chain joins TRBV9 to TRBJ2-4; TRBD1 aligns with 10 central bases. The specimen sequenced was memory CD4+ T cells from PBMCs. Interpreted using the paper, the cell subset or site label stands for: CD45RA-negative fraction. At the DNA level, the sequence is TGTGCCAGCAGCGTTGGGACAGGGGAAGTATTAGCCAAAAACATTCAGTACTTC. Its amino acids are CASSVGTGEVLAKNIQYF.